This TCR beta chain derives from a study of T-cell memory formation after mild COVID-19. Germline assignment: CDR1 MNHEY and CDR2 SMNVEV (reference sequence). V lost 3 bases and J lost 3; bases outside the gene matches: 5. CDR3 length: 15 amino acids. 5'RACE with constant-segment primers yielded barcoded, UMI-tagged TCR alpha and TCR beta cDNA libraries. TCRdb called the 5' RACE reads again in MiXCR, with one record for every CDR3 protein. Of roughly 620,000 distinct CDR3 sequences detected, roughly 18% appear once; the ten largest clones hold 12%. This sequence joins TRBV27 and TRBJ2-7; 10 bases are shared with TRBD1. This receptor was taken from an adult woman who had mild COVID-19 (a few samples of this study predate the infection). Cell type and time point are not known. The sequencing sample was made of PBMCs or a T cell subset sorted from them (not recorded which). CDR3 loop: CASSFVGQGHYEQYF. The CDR3 nucleotides read TGTGCCAGCAGTTTTGTGGGACAGGGGCACTACGAGCAGTACTTC.